Presented here are 30 T cell receptor beta chains from one specimen sequenced in a study of blood T cell repertoires in COVID-19. TCRdb's copy holds only in-frame clones and misses some; the assay was immunoSEQ multiplex PCR. The sample comprises about 120,000 clones, almost 85% of which are singletons, and 7.5% rests with the top ten. Sample: peripheral blood. Receptors originate from a man in his 70s with active or convalescent COVID-19.

The rearrangement uses TRBV29-1 and TRBJ1-1, with 10 bases fitting TRBD1. This CDR3 has 15 amino acids. With 7 bases clipped from V and 0 bases from J, the junction kept 8 bases outside the gene matches. In germline, CDR1 is SQVTM, CDR2 ANQGSEA. CDR3 sequence reads: CSAIRTGGMNTEAFF. CDR3 DNA: TGCAGCGCCATACGGACAGGGGGAATGAACACTGAAGCTTTCTTT.

The chain couples TRBV9 to TRBJ2-2, with D tentatively TRBD1 (6 bases). This CDR3 spans 18 amino acids. Germline V CDR1 and CDR2: SGDLS, YYNGEE. V was pared by 0 bases and J by 4 bases, with 19 bases between. In DNA, the CDR3 is TGTGCCAGCAGCGTAGCTTCCCCCTCTAGAGGGGGCACCGGGGAGCTGTTTTTT. This gives the protein CASSVASPSRGGTGELFF.

This clone was observed a single time. The rearrangement uses TRBV30 and TRBJ2-5; 7 bases line up with TRBD2. This CDR3 comprises 13 residues. The V segment lost 7 bases and the J segment 2 bases; nucleotides outside the gene matches: 7. Germline CDR1 GTSNPN, CDR2 SVGIG (reference sequence). CDR3 amino acids: CAFSTLAQETQYF. The CDR3 DNA is TGTGCCTTTTCTACACTAGCGCAAGAGACCCAGTACTTC.

V and J are TRBV4-2 and TRBJ1-2; D possibly corresponds to TRBD1 (5 bases). Deletions cut 0 bases from V and 4 bases from J, with 21 bases between. Germline V CDR1 and CDR2: LGHNA, YNFKEQ. The CDR3 length is 18 residues. DNA of the CDR3: TGTGCCAGCAGCCAAGATTCGATGTGGGAAGGGGAGGCCTATGGCTACACCTTC. This gives the protein CASSQDSMWEGEAYGYTF.

The V and J genes are TRBV7-9 and TRBJ1-6, with TRBD1 identical over 7 bases. V trimming: 5 bases; J trimming: 7 bases; junction bases outside the gene matches: 5. The CDR3 is made up of 14 amino acids. The germline V gene encodes CDR1 SEHNR and CDR2 FQNEAQ (reference sequence). The CDR3 protein is CASSTTGANSPLHF. DNA of the CDR3: TGTGCCAGCAGCACCACAGGGGCAAATTCACCCCTCCACTTT.

The chain joins TRBV5-4 to TRBJ1-1; 7 bases match TRBD1. The ends lost 0 bases at V and 0 bases at J; junction bases unmatched: 11. The CDR3 sequence is 18 residues long. Germline V lookup: CDR1 SGHNT, CDR2 YYREEE (reference sequence). As DNA, the CDR3 is TGTGCCAGCAGCTTGGCGCCCCGGGCCGGGACAGTGAACACTGAAGCTTTCTTT. Protein: CASSLAPRAGTVNTEAFF.

This clone was observed once. This chain uses TRBV7-2 with TRBJ2-1, with 10 bases aligning to TRBD2. With 5 bases clipped from V and 3 bases from J, the junction kept 1 base outside the gene matches. This CDR3 contains 14 residues. Germline CDR1 is SGHTA and CDR2 is FQGNSA. CDR3 sequence reads: CASSPSGSYNEQFF. DNA for the CDR3: TGTGCCAGCAGCCCTAGCGGGAGCTACAATGAGCAGTTCTTC.

The CDR3 here is CASSEQDTTNEKLFF. Written as DNA, the CDR3 is TGTGCCAGCAGTGAACAGGATACAACTAATGAAAAACTGTTTTTT. The V and J genes are TRBV2 and TRBJ1-4, with D unresolved. Germline loops: CDR1 SNHLY, CDR2 FYNNEI. Trimming took 2 bases from V and 0 from J, leaving 7 bases between them. There are 15 residues in the CDR3.

The chain combines TRBV27 with TRBJ2-2; TRBD1 matches at 7 bases. Per germline, CDR1 MNHEY and CDR2 SMNVEV (reference sequence). V was pared by 3 bases and J by 4 bases, with 11 bases of the junction left unmatched. The CDR3 runs 17 residues. Here the CDR3 DNA reads TGTGCCAGCAGTTTCAATAGGTTGGCAGGGGGCACCGGGGAGCTGTTTTTT. Translating gives CASSFNRLAGGTGELFF.

The rearrangement joins TRBV21-1 to TRBJ1-4. TRBV21-1 corresponds to a pseudogene. The CDR3 is made up of 14 amino acids. CDR3 in DNA: TGTGCCAGCAGCAAAGTAGAGAGAGGGGAAAAACTGTTTTTT. Its protein product is CASSKVERGEKLFF.

The chain joins TRBV4-3 to TRBJ2-5; D is perhaps TRBD1 (6 bases). The CDR3 loop spans 13 amino acids. Germline V lookup: CDR1 LGHNA, CDR2 YSLEER. V lost 4 bases to trimming and J lost 4 bases, with 10 bases between them. The CDR3 region has the DNA TGCGCCAGCAGCCCCAGCAGGGGAGAGACCCAGTACTTC. It specifies CASSPSRGETQYF.

The chain links TRBV6-2 or TRBV6-3 to TRBJ2-2; 9 bases are shared with TRBD1. This CDR3 comprises 16 residues. Germline V gives CDR1 MNHEY, CDR2 SVGEGT. The V and J ends lost 4 bases and 3 bases, in that order; junction bases with no gene match: 6. CDR3 sequence reads: CASSSPGTGHTGELFF. In DNA, the CDR3 is TGTGCCAGCAGTTCCCCCGGGACAGGGCACACCGGGGAGCTGTTTTTT.

This clone was seen once. The rearrangement links TRBV6-1 to TRBJ2-2; tentatively, D is TRBD1 (6 bases). There are 15 residues in the CDR3. Germline loops: CDR1 MNHNS, CDR2 SASEGT. V lost 0 bases, J lost 6 bases, and 11 bases lay in between. The CDR3 here is CASSEAQGFAGELFF. In DNA form, the CDR3 reads TGTGCCAGCAGTGAAGCCCAGGGGTTTGCCGGGGAGCTGTTTTTT.

The chain combines TRBV5-5 with TRBJ2-7; 7 nucleotides agree with TRBD1. CDR3 length: 16 amino acids. CDR1 and CDR2 from the germline V gene are SGHKS and YYEKEE (reference sequence). J lost 3 bases, V lost 4 bases, and 13 bases had no gene match. The CDR3 sequence is CASSRAAPGQHYEQYF. The DNA of the CDR3 is TGTGCCAGCAGCAGGGCGGCCCCGGGACAGCACTACGAGCAGTACTTC.

This chain joins TRBV7-9 and TRBJ1-1; D not resolved. The CDR3 contains 14 residues. The V gene lost 6 bases and the J gene lost 4 bases, with 15 bases spanning the gap. Germline-derived CDR1 and CDR2 are SEHNR and FQNEAQ (reference sequence). Written as DNA, the CDR3 is TGTGCCAGCAGTCCCGAGGGAGTCGGCACTGAAGCTTTCTTT. Its protein product is CASSPEGVGTEAFF.

This sequence joins TRBV7-2 and TRBJ2-2; D may be TRBD2 (7 bases). CDR1 is SGHTA and CDR2 is FQGNSA in the germline V gene. The CDR3 consists of 15 residues. Trimming pared 3 bases from V and 6 bases from J, leaving 14 bases between. The DNA of the CDR3 is TGTGCCAGCAGCTTGGGCGGCGGGGGCCCCGGGGAGCTGTTTTTT. The encoded protein is CASSLGGGGPGELFF. Based on the CDR3 plus reference TRBV7-2 and TRBJ2-2, the full variable domain is GAGVSQSPSNKVTEKGKDVELRCDPISGHTALYWYRQSLGQGLEFLIYFQGNSAPDKSGLPSDRFSAERTGGSVSTLTIQRTQQEDSAVYLCASSLGGGGPGELFFGEGSRLTVL.

This clone has more than one count but fewer than ten. At one boundary the junction diverges from the germline segment, which might be a read error. J is TRBJ2-1 and V is TRBV24-1, with D perhaps matching TRBD2 (5 bases). CDR3 length: 13 residues. Looked up from germline, CDR1 is KGHDR and CDR2 is SFDVKD. CDR3 DNA: TGTGCCACCAGTGACCAAGACTACAGTGAGCAGTTCTTC. As protein: CATSDQDYSEQFF.

This chain connects TRBV12-5 to TRBJ1-5, with D perhaps TRBD1 (5 bases). Germline CDR1 LGHNT, CDR2 FRNRAP. Between the trimmed V and J ends, which lost 6 bases and 0 bases, there was a span of 12 bases. The CDR3 is 15 residues long. CDR3 region: CASGPEGLSNQPQHF. The CDR3 DNA reads TGTGCTAGTGGCCCCGAGGGACTTAGCAATCAGCCCCAGCATTTT.

The rearrangement uses TRBV12-3 or TRBV12-4 and TRBJ1-2; unclear D gene. The CDR3 consists of 13 residues. V was cut by 1 base and J by 8 bases, with 11 bases left in between. The CDR3 DNA reads TGTGCCAGCAGTTTAGGGGAGAAACGGGGCTACACCTTC. Translating it yields CASSLGEKRGYTF.

J is TRBJ2-5 and V is TRBV18; 13 bases are a match to TRBD2. The CDR3 sequence is 15 residues long. Germline-derived CDR1 and CDR2 are KGHSH and LQKENI. J lost 4 bases, V lost 3 bases, and 2 bases had no gene match. The chain's CDR3 is CASSPGLAGLETQYF. The CDR3 DNA reads as TGTGCCAGCTCACCGGGACTAGCGGGGTTAGAGACCCAGTACTTC.

The rearrangement links TRBV11-2 to TRBJ1-2; 7 nucleotides align to TRBD1. There are 14 residues in the CDR3. Germline V gene sequence: CDR1 SGHAT, CDR2 FQNNGV. V was clipped by 2 bases and J by 5 bases; unmatched bases: 5. CDR3 residues: CASSLSTGKYGYTF. For the CDR3, the DNA is TGTGCCAGCAGCTTATCGACAGGGAAGTATGGCTACACCTTC. The variable domain in full, completed from reference TRBV11-2 and TRBJ1-2, reads EAGVAQSPRYKIIEKRQSVAFWCNPISGHATLYWYQQILGQGPKLLIQFQNNGVVDDSQLPKDRFSAERLKGVDSTLKIQPAKLEDSAVYLCASSLSTGKYGYTFGSGTRLTVV.

The chain links TRBV6-2 or TRBV6-3 to TRBJ2-7, with D perhaps matching TRBD2 (6 bases). The V end lost 6 bases, the J end lost 0 bases, and 12 bases lay between the germline ends. The CDR3 runs to 14 residues. Germline loops: CDR1 MNHEY, CDR2 SVGEGT. This CDR3 is CASSLRDFSYEQYF. DNA of the CDR3: TGTGCCAGCAGCCTCCGGGACTTCTCCTACGAGCAGTACTTC.

This clone has a single count. The chain couples TRBV6-5 to TRBJ2-7; 7 bases map to TRBD1. Unmatched junction bases numbered 5, after V lost 0 bases and J lost 3 bases. The germline V gene encodes CDR1 MNHEY and CDR2 SVGAGI. The CDR3 covers 15 residues. The CDR3 nucleotides read TGTGCCAGCAGTTACTCCAGGACAGGTGACTACGAGCAGTACTTC. Protein product: CASSYSRTGDYEQYF.

The rearrangement joins TRBV7-8 to TRBJ2-7; 10 bases are a match to TRBD2. The CDR3 loop spans 16 amino acids. The germline CDR1 and CDR2 sequences are SGHVS and FQNEAQ. Trimming at V came to 1 base and at J to 2 bases, leaving 5 bases not matched to a gene. The CDR3 DNA follows: TGTGCCAGCAGCTTAGGTTCCAGCGGGGGGGCCTACGAGCAGTACTTC. Residues: CASSLGSSGGAYEQYF.

The chain is built from TRBV9 and TRBJ2-7; 7 nucleotides agree with TRBD2. The CDR3 length is 15 residues. The V gene's germline CDR1 is SGDLS and CDR2 YYNGEE. After removal of 0 bases from V and 2 bases from J, the junction contained 5 bases not matched to a gene. The CDR3 spells CASSVAGGKTYEQYF. Here the CDR3 DNA reads TGTGCCAGCAGCGTAGCGGGGGGTAAAACCTACGAGCAGTACTTC.

This chain connects TRBV7-9 to TRBJ2-7; possibly TRBD1 for D (6 bases). The CDR3 consists of 16 residues. V was clipped by 1 base and J by 4 bases, with 17 bases between them. CDR1 is SEHNR and CDR2 is FQNEAQ in the germline V gene (reference sequence). The CDR3: CASSLGMQGSMYEQYF. The DNA for the CDR3 is TGTGCCAGCAGCTTAGGAATGCAGGGGTCAATGTACGAGCAGTACTTC.

The J gene is TRBJ1-2, the V gene TRBV19; tentative D call: TRBD1 (6 bases). Trimming stripped 4 bases from V and 2 bases from J, with 14 bases between. There are 15 residues in the CDR3. Germline loops: CDR1 LNHDA, CDR2 SQIVND (reference sequence). In DNA form, the CDR3 reads TGTGCCAGTAGTAAAGGGGGAGAATGGAACTATGGCTACACCTTC. Its protein product is CASSKGGEWNYGYTF.

This chain uses TRBV7-2 with TRBJ2-4, with a tentative D call TRBD1 (6 bases). The CDR3 runs 14 residues. V was clipped by 5 bases and J by 5 bases, with 13 bases between them. The germline V gene has CDR1 SGHTA and CDR2 FQGNSA. This CDR3 is CASSGNRVENIQYF. The CDR3 region has the DNA TGTGCCAGCAGCGGTAACAGGGTAGAAAACATTCAGTACTTC.

V is TRBV7-8 and J is TRBJ1-3; 7 positions agree with TRBD1. J gave up 4 bases and V 4 bases, and 4 bases lay outside the gene matches. The CDR3 runs 14 residues. Germline V gene sequence: CDR1 SGHVS, CDR2 FQNEAQ. CDR3 sequence reads: CASSSTGFGNTIYF. The CDR3 bases are TGTGCCAGCAGCTCGACAGGGTTCGGAAACACCATATATTTT.

This clone was seen a few times. The chain has TRBV28 and TRBJ1-2, with D possibly being TRBD1 (5 bases). CDR1 is MDHEN and CDR2 is SYDVKM in the germline V gene. V was cut by 4 bases and J by 4 bases, with 13 bases left in between. This CDR3 region has 14 residues. The CDR3 here is CASSWGGNTYGYTF. The CDR3 nucleotides read TGTGCCAGCAGTTGGGGGGGTAATACCTATGGCTACACCTTC.